These 21 T cell receptor beta chains were sequenced from one sample in a study of blood T cell repertoires in COVID-19. Clones were read by immunoSEQ multiplex PCR, and TCRdb kept only the in-frame ones, dropping some. The sample lists 59,000 or so clones; 82% were seen once. The material sequenced was peripheral blood. All receptors come from a human donor in a cohort sampled during active COVID-19.

The sample holds one count of this clone. The J gene is TRBJ2-1, the V gene TRBV10-3, with 7 bases lining up with TRBD2. CDR1 is ENHRY and CDR2 is SYGVKD in the germline V gene. CDR3 length: 14 amino acids. The CDR3 nucleotides are TGTGCTACTACCGGGGAGGGCCGGGATAATGAGCAGTTCTTC. Its protein product is CATTGEGRDNEQFF.

This clone was seen a handful of times. The chain recombines TRBV7-8 with TRBJ1-5, with a weak D call TRBD1 (5 bases). The CDR3 contains 16 residues. Germline V gene sequence: CDR1 SGHVS, CDR2 FQNEAQ. Trimming pared 4 bases from V and 2 bases from J, leaving 15 bases between. The CDR3 here is CASSSPGGPGNQPQHF. In DNA form, the CDR3 reads TGTGCCAGCAGCTCCCCCGGGGGTCCTGGCAATCAGCCCCAGCATTTT.

The chain joins TRBV5-1 to TRBJ2-5; D remains ambiguous. The CDR3 has 15 residues. V was pared by 4 bases and J by 0 bases, with 13 bases between. Per germline, CDR1 SGHRS and CDR2 YFSETQ. The CDR3 coding sequence is TGCGCCAGCAGCCCTTCTGGCAGGAACCAAGAGACCCAGTACTTC. It codes for CASSPSGRNQETQYF.

The chain uses TRBV5-1 and TRBJ2-3; D remains ambiguous. The V and J ends lost 6 bases and 0 bases respectively, with 14 bases between them. Germline V gives CDR1 SGHRS, CDR2 YFSETQ. This CDR3 region has 15 residues. Here the CDR3 DNA reads TGCGCCAGCAAACCCACTCCGACTAGCACAGATACGCAGTATTTT. Its protein product is CASKPTPTSTDTQYF.

The rearrangement uses TRBV18 and TRBJ2-1; D might be TRBD2 (5 bases). The germline V and J ends were trimmed by 2 bases and 6 bases, with 11 bases remaining between them. Germline loops: CDR1 KGHSH, CDR2 LQKENI. This CDR3 spans 14 amino acids. CDR3 nucleotide sequence: TGTGCCAGCTCACCAATACTAGAAGGCAATGAGCAGTTCTTC. Translation gives CASSPILEGNEQFF. The whole variable domain, filled in from reference TRBV18 and TRBJ2-1, reads NAGVMQNPRHLVRRRGQEARLRCSPMKGHSHVYWYRQLPEEGLKFMVYLQKENIIDESGMPKERFSAEFPKEGPSILRIQQVVRGDSAAYFCASSPILEGNEQFFGPGTRLTVL.

The gene calls are TRBV5-4 and TRBJ1-6, with 7 bases fitting TRBD1. The germline V gene has CDR1 SGHNT and CDR2 YYREEE (reference sequence). CDR3 length: 18 residues. The ends lost 0 bases at V and 0 bases at J; junction bases unmatched: 6. CDR3 nucleotides: TGTGCCAGCAGCTTGGGGGACAGCTATAACTCCTATAATTCACCCCTCCACTTT. Translating it yields CASSLGDSYNSYNSPLHF.

J is TRBJ2-3 and V is TRBV19; the D gene is possibly TRBD2 (6 bases). Germline CDR1 LNHDA, CDR2 SQIVND (reference sequence). The CDR3 sequence is 11 residues long. Deletions cut 7 bases from V and 8 bases from J, with 10 bases between. The DNA of the CDR3 is TGTGCCAGTACCCTGGGGGGTACGCAGTATTTT. Protein: CASTLGGTQYF.

The J gene is TRBJ1-4, the V gene TRBV11-2; no reliable D call. Germline V CDR1 and CDR2: SGHAT, FQNNGV. Trimming stripped 1 base from V and 5 bases from J, with 8 bases between. This CDR3 has 14 amino acids. The CDR3 region is CASSLGRLNEKLFF. The CDR3 nucleotides read TGTGCCAGCAGCTTAGGTAGATTAAATGAAAAACTGTTTTTT.

The chain links TRBV10-2 to TRBJ2-1; D may be TRBD2 (7 bases). The CDR3 spans 14 residues. Trimming took 3 bases from V and 10 from J, leaving 16 bases between them. CDR1 and CDR2 (germline): WSHSY, SAAADI. The CDR3 DNA reads as TGCGCCAGCAGTGATGAGGGGGGGCCATACGAGCAGTTCTTC. The encoded protein is CASSDEGGPYEQFF.

The chain has TRBV5-1 and TRBJ2-1, with 9 bases fitting TRBD2. This CDR3 is built from 15 residues. Trimming cost V 0 bases and J 5 bases; bases outside gene matches: 3. Germline V CDR1 and CDR2: SGHRS, YFSETQ. The CDR3 reads CASSLAAGGHNEQFF. As DNA, the CDR3 is TGCGCCAGCAGCTTGGCCGCGGGGGGGCACAATGAGCAGTTCTTC.

The CDR3 DNA follows: TGTGCCAGCAGTTTGGGACAGGGGGGCCCAGGGGAGCCCCAGCATTTT. This sequence encodes CASSLGQGGPGEPQHF. The V and J genes are TRBV6-5 and TRBJ1-5; TRBD1 matches at 11 bases. This CDR3 has 16 residues. V shed 4 bases, J shed 8 bases, and the junction held 10 bases outside the gene matches. Per germline, CDR1 MNHEY and CDR2 SVGAGI.

The chain combines TRBV2 with TRBJ2-2; D ambiguous. The germline CDR1 and CDR2 sequences are SNHLY and FYNNEI. Trimming removed 3 bases at V and 8 bases at J, with 7 bases between. The CDR3 length is 12 residues. The CDR3 DNA follows: TGTGCCAGCAGTGAGGCAGGAGGGGAGCTGTTTTTT. It codes for CASSEAGGELFF.

This clone has only a few counts. This rearrangement joins TRBV19 to TRBJ1-2; 8 nucleotides line up with TRBD1. Germline V gene sequence: CDR1 LNHDA, CDR2 SQIVND (reference sequence). Trimming removed 6 bases from V and 4 bases from J; junction bases left unmatched: 10. The CDR3 covers 15 residues. CDR3 sequence: CASSLGQGGSYGYTF. CDR3 sequence (DNA): TGTGCCAGTAGCCTCGGACAGGGTGGTAGCTATGGCTACACCTTC.

The chain carries TRBV21-1 and TRBJ2-7; the D call TRBD1 from the table was never checked on the DNA. TRBV21-1 is shown as a pseudogene. The CDR3 runs to 15 residues. For the CDR3, the DNA is TGTGCCAGCAGAGACAGAGATGGGTCTCTCTACGAGCAGTACGTC. It yields the protein CASRDRDGSLYEQYV.

J is TRBJ2-3 and V is TRBV7-8; 7 bases match TRBD2. The CDR3 contains 16 residues. Germline lookup yields CDR1 SGHVS and CDR2 FQNEAQ. V trimming: 2 bases; J trimming: 0 bases; junction bases outside the gene matches: 5. The CDR3 DNA reads as TGTGCCAGCAGCTTAAAGCGGGGTCTCAGCACAGATACGCAGTATTTT. Encoded protein: CASSLKRGLSTDTQYF.

The V gene is TRBV4-1, the J gene TRBJ2-1, with D perhaps TRBD1 (5 bases). The germline V and J ends were trimmed by 4 bases and 5 bases, with 15 bases remaining between them. CDR1 MGHRA and CDR2 YSYEKL come from the germline V gene. The CDR3 contains 15 residues. In DNA form, the CDR3 reads TGCGCCAGCAGCCCTCCCCTGTCAGGGAACAATGAGCAGTTCTTC. This gives the protein CASSPPLSGNNEQFF.

This clone occurred a few times. The gene calls are TRBV11-2 and TRBJ1-2, with 7 bases aligning to TRBD1. The CDR3 consists of 13 residues. Trimming cost V 4 bases and J 4 bases; bases outside gene matches: 3. Germline V gene data show CDR1 as SGHAT and CDR2 as FQNNGV. This CDR3 reads CASSSGQTYGYTF. CDR3 coding DNA: TGTGCCAGCAGCTCGGGACAGACCTATGGCTACACCTTC.

In this sample, this clone turned up once. The rearrangement uses TRBV11-3 and TRBJ1-3; no definite D call. CDR1 is SGHNT, CDR2 YENEEA, per germline. Deletions cut 6 bases from V and 4 bases from J, with 10 bases between. There are 13 residues in the CDR3. CDR3 sequence: CASSFAWGNTIYF. The CDR3 DNA is TGTGCCAGCAGTTTCGCGTGGGGAAACACCATATATTTT.

This clone was seen a few times. The chain employs TRBV27 and TRBJ1-1, with a tentative D call TRBD1 (5 bases). CDR1 and CDR2 (germline): MNHEY, SMNVEV (reference sequence). Trimming cost V 4 bases and J 3 bases, with 9 bases left between them. The CDR3 runs to 13 residues. The CDR3: CASSSGVDTEAFF. DNA for the CDR3: TGTGCCAGCAGTTCGGGGGTCGACACTGAAGCTTTCTTT.

The chain is built from TRBV28 and TRBJ2-5; TRBD2 agrees at 9 bases. This CDR3 region has 14 residues. Germline lookup yields CDR1 MDHEN and CDR2 SYDVKM. The V gene end was trimmed by 7 bases and the J gene end by 4 bases; junction bases not matched to a gene: 7. CDR3 bases: TGTGCCAGCAATCCCGCGGGGGGGCGAGAGACCCAGTACTTC. Protein: CASNPAGGRETQYF.

The J gene is TRBJ2-5, the V gene TRBV5-1; 7 nucleotides agree with TRBD1. The CDR3 loop spans 15 amino acids. From germline, CDR1 is SGHRS and CDR2 YFSETQ. Trimming removed 3 bases from V and 0 bases from J; junction bases left unmatched: 5. The chain's CDR3 is CASSSQTGYQETQYF. The CDR3 bases are TGCGCCAGCAGCTCACAGACAGGGTACCAAGAGACCCAGTACTTC.